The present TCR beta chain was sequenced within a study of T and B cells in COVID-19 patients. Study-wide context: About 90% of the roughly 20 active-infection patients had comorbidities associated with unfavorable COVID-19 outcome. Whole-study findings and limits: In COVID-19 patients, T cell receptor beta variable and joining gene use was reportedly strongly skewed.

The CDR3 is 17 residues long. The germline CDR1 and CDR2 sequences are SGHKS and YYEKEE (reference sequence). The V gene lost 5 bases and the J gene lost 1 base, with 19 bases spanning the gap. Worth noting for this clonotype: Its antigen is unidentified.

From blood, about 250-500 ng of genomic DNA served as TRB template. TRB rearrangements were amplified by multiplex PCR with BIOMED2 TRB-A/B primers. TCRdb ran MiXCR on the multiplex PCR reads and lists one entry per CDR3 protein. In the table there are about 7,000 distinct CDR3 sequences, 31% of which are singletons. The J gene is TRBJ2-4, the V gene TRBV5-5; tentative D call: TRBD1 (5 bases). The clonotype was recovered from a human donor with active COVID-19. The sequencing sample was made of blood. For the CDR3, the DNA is TGTGCCAGCAGTCATAGGACGGACCACAGGGCCAAAAACATTCAGTACTTC. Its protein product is CASSHRTDHRAKNIQYF.